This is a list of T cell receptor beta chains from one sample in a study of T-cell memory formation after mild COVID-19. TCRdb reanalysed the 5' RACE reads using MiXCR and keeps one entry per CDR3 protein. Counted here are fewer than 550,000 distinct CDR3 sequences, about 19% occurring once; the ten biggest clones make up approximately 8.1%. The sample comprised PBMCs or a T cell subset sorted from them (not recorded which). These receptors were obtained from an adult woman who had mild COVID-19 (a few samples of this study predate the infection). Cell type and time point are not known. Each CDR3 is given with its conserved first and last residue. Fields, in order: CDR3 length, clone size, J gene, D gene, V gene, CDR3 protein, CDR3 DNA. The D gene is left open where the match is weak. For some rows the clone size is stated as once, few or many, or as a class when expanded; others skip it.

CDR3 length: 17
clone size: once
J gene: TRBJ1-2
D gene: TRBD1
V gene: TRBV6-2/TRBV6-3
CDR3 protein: CASSYSSRTGVSHGYTF
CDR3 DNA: TGTGCCAGCAGTTACTCGTCAAGGACAGGGGTCAGTCATGGCTACACCTTC

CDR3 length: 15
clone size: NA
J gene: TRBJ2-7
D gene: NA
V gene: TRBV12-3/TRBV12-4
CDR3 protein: CASSSRGTGTYEQYF
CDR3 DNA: TGTGCCAGCAGTTCCAGGGGCACAGGGACCTACGAGCAGTACTTC

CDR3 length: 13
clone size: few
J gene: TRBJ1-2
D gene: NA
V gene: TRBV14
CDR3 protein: CASRNSGTRGYTF
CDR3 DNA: TGTGCCAGCAGAAACAGCGGGACGCGAGGCTACACCTTC

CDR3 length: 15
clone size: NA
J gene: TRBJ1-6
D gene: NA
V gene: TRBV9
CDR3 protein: CASSATGRNNSPLHF
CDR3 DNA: TGTGCCAGCAGCGCTACAGGGCGGAATAATTCACCCCTCCACTTT

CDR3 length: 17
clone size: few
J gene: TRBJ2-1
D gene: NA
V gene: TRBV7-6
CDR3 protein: CASSLGLLPGAPDEQFF
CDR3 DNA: TGTGCCAGCAGCTTAGGCCTGTTGCCGGGAGCCCCGGATGAGCAGTTCTTC

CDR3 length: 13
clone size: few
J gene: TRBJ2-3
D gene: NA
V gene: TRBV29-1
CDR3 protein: CSVEARSTDTQYF
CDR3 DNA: TGCAGCGTTGAAGCGAGGAGCACAGATACGCAGTATTTT

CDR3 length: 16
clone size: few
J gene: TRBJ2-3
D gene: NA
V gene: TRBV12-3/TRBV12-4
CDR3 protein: CASSLAGAFGTDTQYF
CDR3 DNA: TGTGCCAGCAGTTTAGCTGGGGCTTTTGGCACAGATACGCAGTATTTT

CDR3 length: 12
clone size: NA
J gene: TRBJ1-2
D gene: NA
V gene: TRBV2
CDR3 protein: CASSDDMYGYTF
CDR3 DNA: TGTGCCAGCAGCGACGACATGTATGGCTACACCTTC

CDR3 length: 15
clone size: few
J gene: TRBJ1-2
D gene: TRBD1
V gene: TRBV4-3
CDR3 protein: CASSLGTGNSYGYTF
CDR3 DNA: TGCGCCAGCAGCCTCGGGACAGGGAACAGCTATGGCTACACCTTC

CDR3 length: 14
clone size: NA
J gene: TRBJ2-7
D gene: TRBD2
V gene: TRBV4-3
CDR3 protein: CASSEGGRLGEQYF
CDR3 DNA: TGCGCCAGCAGCGAGGGCGGGAGGCTAGGCGAGCAGTACTTC

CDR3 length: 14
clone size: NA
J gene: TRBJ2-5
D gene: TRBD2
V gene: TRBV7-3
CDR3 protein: CASETTSYQETQYF
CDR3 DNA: TGTGCCAGCGAAACGACTAGCTACCAAGAGACCCAGTACTTC

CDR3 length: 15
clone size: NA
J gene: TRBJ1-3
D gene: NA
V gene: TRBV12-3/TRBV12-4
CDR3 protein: CASRSLGFSGNTIYF
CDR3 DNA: TGTGCCAGCAGATCCTTGGGTTTTTCAGGAAACACCATATATTTT

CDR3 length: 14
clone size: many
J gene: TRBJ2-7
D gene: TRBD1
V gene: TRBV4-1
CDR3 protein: CASSLRDRDYEQYF
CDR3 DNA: TGTGCCAGCAGCCTCCGGGACAGGGACTACGAGCAGTACTTC

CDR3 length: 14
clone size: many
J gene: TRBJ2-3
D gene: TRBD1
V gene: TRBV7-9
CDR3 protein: CASSSGQVADTQYF
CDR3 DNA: TGTGCCAGCAGCTCCGGACAGGTGGCAGATACGCAGTATTTT

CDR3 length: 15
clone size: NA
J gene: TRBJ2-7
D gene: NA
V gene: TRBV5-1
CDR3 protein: CASSPEGRASYEQYF
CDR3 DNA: TGCGCCAGCAGCCCAGAGGGCAGGGCGTCCTACGAGCAGTACTTC

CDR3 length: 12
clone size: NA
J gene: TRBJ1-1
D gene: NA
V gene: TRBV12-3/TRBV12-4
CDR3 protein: CASSLGGQTAFF
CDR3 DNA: TGTGCCAGCAGTTTAGGCGGTCAGACGGCTTTCTTT

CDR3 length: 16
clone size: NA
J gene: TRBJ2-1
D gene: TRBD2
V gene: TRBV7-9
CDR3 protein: CASSLQSGGLENEQFF
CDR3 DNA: TGTGCCAGCAGCTTACAGAGCGGGGGGCTAGAGAATGAGCAGTTCTTC

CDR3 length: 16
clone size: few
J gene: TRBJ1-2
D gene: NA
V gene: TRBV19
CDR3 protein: CASSTVPRRPNYGYTF
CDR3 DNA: TGTGCCAGTAGTACGGTCCCCCGGAGACCTAACTATGGCTACACCTTC

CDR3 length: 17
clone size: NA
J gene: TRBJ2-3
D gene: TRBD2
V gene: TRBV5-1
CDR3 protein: CASSPTSGGRGTDTQYF
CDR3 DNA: TGCGCCAGCAGCCCAACTAGCGGGGGAAGGGGAACAGATACGCAGTATTTT

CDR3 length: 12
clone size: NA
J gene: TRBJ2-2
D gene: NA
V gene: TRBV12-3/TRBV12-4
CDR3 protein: CASNTAPGELFF
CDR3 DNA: TGTGCCAGCAATACCGCCCCCGGGGAGCTGTTTTTT

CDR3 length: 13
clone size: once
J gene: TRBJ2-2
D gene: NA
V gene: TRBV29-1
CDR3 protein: CSVAEQGTGELFF
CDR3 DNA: TGCAGCGTTGCGGAACAGGGCACCGGGGAGCTGTTTTTT

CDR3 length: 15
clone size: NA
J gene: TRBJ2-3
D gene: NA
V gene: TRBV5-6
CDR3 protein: CASSFYGTSGDTQYF
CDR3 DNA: TGTGCCAGCAGCTTTTACGGAACCAGCGGAGATACGCAGTATTTT

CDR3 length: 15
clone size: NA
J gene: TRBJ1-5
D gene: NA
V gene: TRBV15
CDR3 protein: CATSRDRAAYQPQHF
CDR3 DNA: TGTGCCACCAGCAGAGATCGGGCAGCATATCAGCCCCAGCATTTT

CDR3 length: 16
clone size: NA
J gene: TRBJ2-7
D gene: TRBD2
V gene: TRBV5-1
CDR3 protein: CASTAEGSGHSYEQYF
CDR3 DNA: TGCGCCAGCACCGCGGAGGGTAGCGGGCACTCCTACGAGCAGTACTTC

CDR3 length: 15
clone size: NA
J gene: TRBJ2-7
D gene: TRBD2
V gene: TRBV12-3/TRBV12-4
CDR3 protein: CASSLWREGRYEQYF
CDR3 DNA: TGTGCCAGCAGTTTATGGCGGGAGGGGCGCTACGAGCAGTACTTC

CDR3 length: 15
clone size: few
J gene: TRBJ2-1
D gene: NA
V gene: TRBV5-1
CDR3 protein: CASSLRSFLYNEQFF
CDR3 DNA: TGCGCCAGCAGCTTGCGTAGCTTCTTATACAATGAGCAGTTCTTC

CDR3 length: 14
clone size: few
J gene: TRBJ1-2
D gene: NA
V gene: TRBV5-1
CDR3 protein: CASSLGGKENGYTF
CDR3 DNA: TGCGCCAGCAGCTTGGGGGGCAAAGAAAATGGCTACACCTTC

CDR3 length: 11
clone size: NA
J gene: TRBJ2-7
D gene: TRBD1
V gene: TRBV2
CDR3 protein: CASRTGWEQYF
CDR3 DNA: TGTGCCAGCAGGACAGGGTGGGAGCAGTACTTC

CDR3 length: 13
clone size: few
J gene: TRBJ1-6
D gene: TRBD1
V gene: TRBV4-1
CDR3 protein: CASSLTGVHPLHF
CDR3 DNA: TGCGCCAGCAGCCTGACAGGGGTGCATCCCCTCCACTTT

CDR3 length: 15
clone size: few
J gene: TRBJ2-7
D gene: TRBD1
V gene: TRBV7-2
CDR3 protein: CASTGQGARIYEQYF
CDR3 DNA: TGTGCCAGCACCGGACAGGGGGCGCGAATCTACGAGCAGTACTTC

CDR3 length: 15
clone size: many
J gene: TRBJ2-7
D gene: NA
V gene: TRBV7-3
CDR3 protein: CASSPRGGHIYEQYF
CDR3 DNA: TGTGCCAGCAGCCCCAGGGGGGGGCACATCTACGAGCAGTACTTC

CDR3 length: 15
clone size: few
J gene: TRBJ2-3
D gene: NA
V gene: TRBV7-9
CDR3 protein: CASSLASAHTDTQYF
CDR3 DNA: TGTGCCAGCAGCTTAGCGAGCGCTCACACAGATACGCAGTATTTT

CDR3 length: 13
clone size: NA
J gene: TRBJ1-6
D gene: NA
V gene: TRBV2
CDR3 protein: CATLSRDVSPLHF
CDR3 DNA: TGTGCCACCCTGTCACGGGATGTTTCACCCCTCCACTTT

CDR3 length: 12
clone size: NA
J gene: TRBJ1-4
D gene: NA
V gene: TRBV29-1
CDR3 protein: CSVEVPGEKLFF
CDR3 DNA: TGCAGCGTTGAAGTCCCGGGGGAAAAACTGTTTTTT

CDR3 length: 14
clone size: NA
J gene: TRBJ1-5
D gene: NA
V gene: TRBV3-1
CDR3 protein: CASSHGPSNQPQHF
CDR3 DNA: TGTGCCAGCAGCCACGGACCGAGCAATCAGCCCCAGCATTTT

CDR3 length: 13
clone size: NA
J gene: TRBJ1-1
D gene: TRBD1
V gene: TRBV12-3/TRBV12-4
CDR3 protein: CASSLGQGTRAFF
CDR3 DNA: TGTGCCAGCAGTCTCGGACAGGGAACGCGAGCTTTCTTT

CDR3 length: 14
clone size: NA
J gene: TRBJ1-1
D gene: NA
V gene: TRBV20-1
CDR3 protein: CSAREMGALTEAFF
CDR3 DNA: TGCAGTGCTAGAGAAATGGGGGCCCTCACTGAAGCTTTCTTT

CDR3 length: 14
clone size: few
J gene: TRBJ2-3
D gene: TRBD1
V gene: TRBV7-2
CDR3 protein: CASQTGGRTDTQYF
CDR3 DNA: TGTGCCAGCCAGACAGGGGGCCGCACAGATACGCAGTATTTT

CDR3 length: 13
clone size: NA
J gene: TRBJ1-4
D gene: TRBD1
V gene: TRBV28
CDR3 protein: CASSLTLGTELFF
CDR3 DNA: TGTGCCAGCAGTTTAACCCTTGGGACAGAACTGTTTTTT

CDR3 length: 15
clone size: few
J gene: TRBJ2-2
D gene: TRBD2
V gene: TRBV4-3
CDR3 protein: CASSQGLAATGELFF
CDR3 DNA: TGCGCCAGCAGCCAAGGACTAGCGGCGACCGGGGAGCTGTTTTTT